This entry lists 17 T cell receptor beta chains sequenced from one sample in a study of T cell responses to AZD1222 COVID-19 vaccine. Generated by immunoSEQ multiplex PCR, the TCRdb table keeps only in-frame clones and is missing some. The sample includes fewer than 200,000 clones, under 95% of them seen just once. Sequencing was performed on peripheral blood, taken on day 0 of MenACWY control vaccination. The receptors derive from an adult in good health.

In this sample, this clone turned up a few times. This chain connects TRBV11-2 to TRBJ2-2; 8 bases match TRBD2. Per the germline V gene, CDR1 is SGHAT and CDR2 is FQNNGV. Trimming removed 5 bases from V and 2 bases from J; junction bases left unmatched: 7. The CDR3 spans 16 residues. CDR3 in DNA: TGTGCCAGCAGCATTACTAGCGGCCATAACACCGGGGAGCTGTTTTTT. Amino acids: CASSITSGHNTGELFF. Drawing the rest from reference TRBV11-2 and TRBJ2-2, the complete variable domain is EAGVAQSPRYKIIEKRQSVAFWCNPISGHATLYWYQQILGQGPKLLIQFQNNGVVDDSQLPKDRFSAERLKGVDSTLKIQPAKLEDSAVYLCASSITSGHNTGELFFGEGSRLTVL.

CDR3 residues: CASSWRTSGHNTDTQYF. CDR3 nucleotides: TGTGCCAGCAGTTGGAGGACTAGCGGTCACAACACAGATACGCAGTATTTT. This sequence joins TRBV7-2 and TRBJ2-3, with TRBD2 identical over 10 bases. The V gene end was trimmed by 6 bases and the J gene end by 2 bases; junction bases not matched to a gene: 11. CDR3 length: 17 amino acids. Germline CDR1 SGHTA, CDR2 FQGNSA.

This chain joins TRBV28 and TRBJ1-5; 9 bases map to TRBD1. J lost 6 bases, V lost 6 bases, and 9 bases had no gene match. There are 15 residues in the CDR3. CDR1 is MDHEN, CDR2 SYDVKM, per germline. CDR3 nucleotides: TGTGCCAGCAGCGGGGACAGGGCGGGAGGTCAGCCCCAGCATTTT. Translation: CASSGDRAGGQPQHF.

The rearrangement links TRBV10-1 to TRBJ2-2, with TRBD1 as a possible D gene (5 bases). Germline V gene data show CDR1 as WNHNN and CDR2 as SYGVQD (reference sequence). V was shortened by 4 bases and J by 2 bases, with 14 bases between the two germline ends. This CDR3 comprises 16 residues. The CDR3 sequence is CASSGSRALNTGELFF. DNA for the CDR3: TGCGCCAGCAGTGGAAGCAGGGCCCTCAACACCGGGGAGCTGTTTTTT.

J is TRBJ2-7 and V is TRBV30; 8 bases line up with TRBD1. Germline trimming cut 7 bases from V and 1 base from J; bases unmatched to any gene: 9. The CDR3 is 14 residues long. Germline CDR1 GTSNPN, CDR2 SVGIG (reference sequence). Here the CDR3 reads CASSWGTGSYEQYF. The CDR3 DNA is TGTGCCTCCTCCTGGGGGACAGGATCCTACGAGCAGTACTTC.

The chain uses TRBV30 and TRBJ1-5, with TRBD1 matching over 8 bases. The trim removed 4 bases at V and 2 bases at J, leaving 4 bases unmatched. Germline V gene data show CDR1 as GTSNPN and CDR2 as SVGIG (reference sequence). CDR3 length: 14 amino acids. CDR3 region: CAWNMGQGNQPQHF. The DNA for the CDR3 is TGTGCCTGGAATATGGGACAGGGCAATCAGCCCCAGCATTTT.

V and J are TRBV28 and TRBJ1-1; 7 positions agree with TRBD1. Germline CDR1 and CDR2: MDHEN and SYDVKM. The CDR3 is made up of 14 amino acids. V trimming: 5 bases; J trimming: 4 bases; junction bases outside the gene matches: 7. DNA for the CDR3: TGTGCCAGCAGTGAAACAGGGGCGGCCACTGAAGCTTTCTTT. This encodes CASSETGAATEAFF.

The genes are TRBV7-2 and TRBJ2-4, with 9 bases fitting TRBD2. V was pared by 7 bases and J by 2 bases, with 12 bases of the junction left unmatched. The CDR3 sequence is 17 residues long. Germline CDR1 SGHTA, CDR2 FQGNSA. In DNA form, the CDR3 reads TGTGCCAGCATTCGCGACTCCCTAGCGGGAACCAAAAACATTCAGTACTTC. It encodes CASIRDSLAGTKNIQYF.

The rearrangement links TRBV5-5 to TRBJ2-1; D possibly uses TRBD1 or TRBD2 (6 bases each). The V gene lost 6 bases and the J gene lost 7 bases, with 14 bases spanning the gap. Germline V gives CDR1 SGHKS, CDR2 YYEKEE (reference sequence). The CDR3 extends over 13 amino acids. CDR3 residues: CASTWGDTNEQFF. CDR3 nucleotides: TGTGCCAGCACCTGGGGGGACACAAATGAGCAGTTCTTC.

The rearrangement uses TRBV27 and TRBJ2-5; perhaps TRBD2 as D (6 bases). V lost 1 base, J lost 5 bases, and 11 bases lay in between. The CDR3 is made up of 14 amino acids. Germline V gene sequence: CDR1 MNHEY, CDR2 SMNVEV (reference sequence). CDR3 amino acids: CASSLLVGSETQYF. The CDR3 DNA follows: TGTGCCAGCAGTTTATTAGTCGGGAGCGAGACCCAGTACTTC.

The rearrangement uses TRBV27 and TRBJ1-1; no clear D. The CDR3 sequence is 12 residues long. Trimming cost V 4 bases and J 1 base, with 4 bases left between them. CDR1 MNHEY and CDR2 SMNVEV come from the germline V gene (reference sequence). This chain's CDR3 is CASSYGNTEAFF. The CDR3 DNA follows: TGTGCCAGCAGTTACGGGAACACTGAAGCTTTCTTT.

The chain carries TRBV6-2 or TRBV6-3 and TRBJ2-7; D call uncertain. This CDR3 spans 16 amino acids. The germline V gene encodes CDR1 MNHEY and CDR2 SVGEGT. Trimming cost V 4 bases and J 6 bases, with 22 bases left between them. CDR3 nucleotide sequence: TGTGCCAGCAGTTCGATCCCCCGGGCCTCCGTTATCGAGCAGTACTTC. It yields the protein CASSSIPRASVIEQYF.

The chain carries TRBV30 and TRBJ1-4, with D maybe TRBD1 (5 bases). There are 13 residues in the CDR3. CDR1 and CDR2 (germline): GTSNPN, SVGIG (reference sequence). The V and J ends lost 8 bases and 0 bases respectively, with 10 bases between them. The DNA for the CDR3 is TGTGCCGGGGGAATTGCAACTAATGAAAAACTGTTTTTT. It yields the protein CAGGIATNEKLFF.

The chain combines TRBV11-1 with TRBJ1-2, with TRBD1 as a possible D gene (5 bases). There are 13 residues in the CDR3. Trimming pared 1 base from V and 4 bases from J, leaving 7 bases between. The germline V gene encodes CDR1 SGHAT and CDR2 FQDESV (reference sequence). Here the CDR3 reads CASSLGQSYGYTF. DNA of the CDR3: TGTGCCAGCAGCTTAGGACAGTCCTATGGCTACACCTTC.

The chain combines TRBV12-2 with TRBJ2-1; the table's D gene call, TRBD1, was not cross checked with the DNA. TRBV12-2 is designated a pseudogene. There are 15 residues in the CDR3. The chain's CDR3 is CASPGRDRVYNEQFF. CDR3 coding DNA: TGTGCTTCGCCCGGGAGGGACAGGGTCTACAATGAGCAGTTCTTC.

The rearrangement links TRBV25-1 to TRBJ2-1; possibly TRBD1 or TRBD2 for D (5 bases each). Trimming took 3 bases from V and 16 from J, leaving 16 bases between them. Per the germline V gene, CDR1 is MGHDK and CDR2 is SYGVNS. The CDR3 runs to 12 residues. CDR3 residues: CASSDGASAGFF. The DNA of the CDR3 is TGTGCCAGCAGTGACGGGGCCAGCGCGGGTTTCTTC.

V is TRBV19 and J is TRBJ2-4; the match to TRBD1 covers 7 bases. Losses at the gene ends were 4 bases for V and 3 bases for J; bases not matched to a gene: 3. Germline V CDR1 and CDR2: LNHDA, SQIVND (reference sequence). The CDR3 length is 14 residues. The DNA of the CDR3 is TGTGCCAGTAGTAATCAGGGGGTCAAAAACATTCAGTACTTC. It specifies CASSNQGVKNIQYF. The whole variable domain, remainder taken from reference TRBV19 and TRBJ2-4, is DGGITQSPKYLFRKEGQNVTLSCEQNLNHDAMYWYRQDPGQGLRLIYYSQIVNDFQKGDIAEGYSVSREKKESFPLTVTSAQKNPTAFYLCASSNQGVKNIQYFGAGTRLSVL.